The rows below give T cell receptor beta chains drawn from one sample of a study of cytomegalovirus exposure and HLA in healthy donors. TCRdb keeps only in-frame clones here, not all; method: immunoSEQ multiplex PCR. Among about 60,000 clones listed, roughly 80% were seen once. The sequenced material came from PBMCs. The receptors shown here come from a woman between 40 and 50 years old in good health and CMV-seropositive. The CDR3 runs from the conserved cysteine through the conserved F or W. The order of the fields is clone size, V gene, J gene, D gene, CDR3 DNA, CDR3 protein. A D gene is named only where the DNA matches it firmly. Only some rows state a clone size, as once, few, many or a class for expanded clones.

few,TRBV20-1,TRBJ2-1,-,TGCAGTGCCGAGTCGGATGAGCAGTTCTTC,CSAESDEQFF
-,TRBV5-6,TRBJ2-2,-,TGTGCCAGCAGCTTCGTAGCCCACACCGGGGAGCTGTTTTTT,CASSFVAHTGELFF
-,TRBV7-9,TRBJ1-2,-,TGTGCCAGCAGCTTAGTCGCAGGCTATGGCTACACCTTC,CASSLVAGYGYTF
few,TRBV2,TRBJ2-2,TRBD1,TGTGCCAGCAGCAAAGACAGGGTCTCCGGGGAGCTGTTTTTT,CASSKDRVSGELFF
-,TRBV27,TRBJ1-3,-,TGTGCCAGCAGTTCAGGGTTTGGAAACACCATATATTTT,CASSSGFGNTIYF
-,TRBV11-2,TRBJ1-4,-,TGTGCCAGCAGCTTAGGGCCGAATGAAAAACTGTTTTTT,CASSLGPNEKLFF
-,TRBV11-2,TRBJ2-2,TRBD1,TGTGCCAGCAGCAACCGGGACAGGGGCGATACCGGGGAGCTGTTTTTT,CASSNRDRGDTGELFF
-,TRBV19,TRBJ2-1,-,TGTGCCAGTAGTATCGACAGGGAGGAAGGTGAGCAGTTCTTC,CASSIDREEGEQFF
few,TRBV19,TRBJ2-7,-,TGTGCCAGTAGTATTGGTGGGGGGGCCCTCATCCAGAATCTCTACGAGCAGTACTTC,CASSIGGGALIQNLYEQYF
-,TRBV6-1,TRBJ1-1,-,TGTGCCAGCAGTGAAGTAGGGGATGCGTCAGCTTTCTTT,CASSEVGDASAFF
few,TRBV5-1,TRBJ1-6,-,TGCGCCAGCAGCTTGGGCGTCAGGGATTTTGGTAATTCACCCCTCCACTTT,CASSLGVRDFGNSPLHF